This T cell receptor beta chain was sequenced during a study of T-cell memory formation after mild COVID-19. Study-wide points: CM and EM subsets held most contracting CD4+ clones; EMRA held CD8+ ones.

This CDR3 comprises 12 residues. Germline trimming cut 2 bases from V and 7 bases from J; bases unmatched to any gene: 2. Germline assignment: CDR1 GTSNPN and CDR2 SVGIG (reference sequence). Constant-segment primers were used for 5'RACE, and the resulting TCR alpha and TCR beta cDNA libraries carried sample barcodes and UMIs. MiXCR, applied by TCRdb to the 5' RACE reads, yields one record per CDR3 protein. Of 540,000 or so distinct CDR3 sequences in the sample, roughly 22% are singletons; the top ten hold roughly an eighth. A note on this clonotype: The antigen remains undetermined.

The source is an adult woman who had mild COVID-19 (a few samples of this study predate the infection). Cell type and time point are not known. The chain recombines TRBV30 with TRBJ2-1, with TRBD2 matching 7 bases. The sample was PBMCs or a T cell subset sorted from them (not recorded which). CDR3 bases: TGTGCCTGGAGTCAGGGAGGGAATGAGCAGTTCTTC. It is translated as CAWSQGGNEQFF.